This entry lists 30 T cell receptor beta chains sequenced from one sample in a study of blood T cells in healthy people across ages. It was with a sample-barcoded 5' primer and a J-beta primer mix that a second PCR of roughly 7 to 11 cycles was run. TCRdb analysed the 5' RACE reads with MiXCR anew, one entry per CDR3 protein. The sample holds 780,000 or so distinct CDR3 sequences, roughly 50% seen once. Sequenced sample: blood. These TCRs come from a man aged 40-49 years in good health.

Here the CDR3 reads CASSRLGVAEAFF. The CDR3 DNA reads TGTGCCAGCAGCCGTCTGGGGGTTGCTGAAGCTTTCTTT. The chain employs TRBV6-5 and TRBJ1-1, with D maybe TRBD1 (5 bases). The germline V gene has CDR1 MNHEY and CDR2 SVGAGI. Trimming took off 6 bases at V and 6 bases at J, with 14 bases between the two ends. CDR3 length equals 13 residues.

This chain joins TRBV27 and TRBJ2-3, with 10 bases fitting TRBD1. The CDR3 consists of 15 residues. J was trimmed by 7 bases and V by 7 bases; bases with no gene match: 11. Per the germline V gene, CDR1 is MNHEY and CDR2 is SMNVEV (reference sequence). The CDR3 region is CASTEDRGRPNTQYF. The CDR3 nucleotides read TGTGCCAGCACCGAAGACAGGGGGCGACCCAATACGCAGTATTTT.

This clonotype was recorded a few times. The chain employs TRBV29-1 and TRBJ1-2; no clear D. With 4 bases removed from V and 3 bases from J, the gap between germline ends came to 3 bases. Germline CDR1 is SQVTM and CDR2 is ANQGSEA. The CDR3 sequence is 10 residues long. The CDR3 here is CSVADYGYTF. DNA of the CDR3: TGCAGCGTTGCAGACTATGGCTACACCTTC.

This sequence joins TRBV24-1 and TRBJ2-5; D unresolved. Trimming took 4 bases from V and 1 from J, leaving 12 bases between them. This CDR3 is 15 amino acids long. Germline values: CDR1 KGHDR, CDR2 SFDVKD. CDR3 residues: CATSDPLETQETQYF. Written as DNA, the CDR3 is TGTGCCACCAGTGACCCCCTCGAAACCCAAGAGACCCAGTACTTC.

The V call is TRBV24-1, the J call TRBJ2-5; no clear D. The germline V and J ends were trimmed by 1 base and 4 bases, with 3 bases remaining between them. Per germline, CDR1 KGHDR and CDR2 SFDVKD. The length of the CDR3 is 12 residues. CDR3 region: CATSDFLETQYF. The CDR3 DNA follows: TGTGCCACCAGTGATTTTCTAGAGACCCAGTACTTC.

The chain couples TRBV4-1 to TRBJ2-5; 9 bases agree with TRBD2. The germline gives CDR1 MGHRA, CDR2 YSYEKL. The CDR3 has 14 amino acids. Trimming removed 1 base from V and 4 bases from J; junction bases left unmatched: 1. The CDR3 coding sequence is TGCGCCAGCAGCCAAGGACTAGCGGCAGAGACCCAGTACTTC. Its translation is CASSQGLAAETQYF.

The chain carries TRBV13 and TRBJ2-4; 7 bases line up with TRBD2. The closer fit of TRBJ2-7 to the DNA end suggests the J call may be wrong. Per germline, CDR1 PRHDT and CDR2 FYEKMQ (reference sequence). The CDR3 is 14 residues long. The CDR3 DNA reads as TGTGCCAGCAGCTCGCCCGGCGGGGGCTACGAGCAGTACTTC. Encoded protein: CASSSPGGGYEQYF.

This chain connects TRBV3-1 to TRBJ1-2; a possible D gene is TRBD1 (5 bases). Trimming took 0 bases from V and 3 from J, leaving 8 bases between them. Germline values: CDR1 LGHDT, CDR2 YNNKEL (reference sequence). This CDR3 region has 14 residues. The CDR3 nucleotides read TGTGCCAGCAGCCAAGATTGGGGGGACTATGGCTACACCTTC. This translates into CASSQDWGDYGYTF.

This clonotype was seen more than once but under ten times. V is TRBV7-2 and J is TRBJ1-2; D gene uncertain. Trimming shortened V by 3 bases and J by 8 bases, and 16 bases separated the two germline ends. The germline gives CDR1 SGHTA, CDR2 FQGNSA. The CDR3 covers 14 residues. Written as DNA, the CDR3 is TGTGCCAGCAGCTTTCCCCCGGGGTCGCGAGGCTACACCTTC. This sequence encodes CASSFPPGSRGYTF.

This rearrangement joins TRBV4-1 to TRBJ2-7; TRBD2 matches 12 bases. The CDR3 covers 17 residues. Germline V gene sequence: CDR1 MGHRA, CDR2 YSYEKL. Unmatched junction bases numbered 15, after V lost 5 bases and J lost 7 bases. The CDR3 region has the DNA TGCGCCAGCAGCTCCAACTCCAAGACTAGCGGGGGTGCGGAGCAGTACTTC. Translating it yields CASSSNSKTSGGAEQYF.

The chain carries TRBV6-5 and TRBJ2-3; no clear D gene. Germline-derived CDR1 and CDR2 are MNHEY and SVGAGI. Trimming pared 6 bases from V and 3 bases from J, leaving 16 bases between. This CDR3 has 15 amino acids. The CDR3 DNA follows: TGTGCCAGCAGCCGCGCGGTTAGCTTGACAGATACGCAGTATTTT. As protein: CASSRAVSLTDTQYF.

Here the CDR3 reads CASSLRTSLSTDTQYF. Written as DNA, the CDR3 is TGTGCCAGCAGCCTCCGGACGTCGCTATCCACAGATACGCAGTATTTT. The rearrangement joins TRBV7-9 to TRBJ2-3; D not resolved. The CDR3 length is 16 residues. V lost 5 bases and J lost 2, with 17 bases in between. The V gene's germline CDR1 is SEHNR and CDR2 FQNEAQ (reference sequence).

This sequence joins TRBV14 and TRBJ2-5; D is undetermined. Between the trimmed V and J ends, which lost 4 bases and 11 bases, there was a span of 14 bases. The germline V gene has CDR1 SGHDN and CDR2 FVKESK. The CDR3 length is 12 residues. CDR3 sequence: CASSPQRWDQYF. As DNA, the CDR3 is TGTGCCAGCAGCCCCCAACGGTGGGATCAGTACTTC.

V usage is TRBV4-2 and J usage is TRBJ2-7; tentative D call: TRBD1 (6 bases). This CDR3 is built from 14 residues. CDR1 and CDR2 (germline): LGHNA, YNFKEQ. The V end lost 3 bases, the J end lost 2 bases, and 11 bases lay between the germline ends. The CDR3 DNA follows: TGTGCCAGCAGCCACGGGACATCGGCCTACGAGCAGTACTTC. Amino acids: CASSHGTSAYEQYF.

The chain has TRBV19 and TRBJ1-5; unclear D gene. CDR3 size: 13 residues. V dropped 6 bases and J dropped 6 bases, with 12 bases sitting between them. CDR1 LNHDA and CDR2 SQIVND come from the germline V gene (reference sequence). The CDR3 bases are TGTGCCAGTAGCCTCTTTAGGAGTCAGCCCCAGCATTTT. Its translation: CASSLFRSQPQHF.

This rearrangement joins TRBV10-2 to TRBJ2-3; 15 nucleotides match TRBD2. Germline CDR1 is WSHSY and CDR2 is SAAADI. V trimming: 9 bases; J trimming: 0 bases; junction bases outside the gene matches: 7. The length of the CDR3 is 17 residues. The CDR3 region has the DNA TGCGCCAGTCTACCGGGACTAGCGGGGGGTAGCACAGATACGCAGTATTTT. Amino acids: CASLPGLAGGSTDTQYF.

Concerning this clonotype: The junction departs from germline at one end; a sequencing error may be responsible. The chain is built from TRBV7-3 and TRBJ2-1; a possible D gene is TRBD2 (6 bases). The CDR3 loop spans 17 amino acids. Looked up from germline, CDR1 is SGHTA and CDR2 is FQGTGA. The chain's CDR3 is CASSLTEGRSSYNEQFF. CDR3 nucleotide sequence: TGTGCCAGCAGCCTAACTGAAGGGAGGAGCTCCTACAATGAGCAGTTCTTC. The entire variable domain, with the rest obtained from reference TRBV7-3 and TRBJ2-1, is as follows: GAGVSQTPSNKVTEKGKYVELRCDPISGHTALYWYRQSLGQGPEFLIYFQGTGAADDSGLPNDRFFAVRPEGSVSTLKIQRTERGDSAVYLCASSLTEGRSSYNEQFFGPGTRLTVL.

This clonotype was seen a few times. The rearrangement links TRBV15 to TRBJ2-5; 8 nucleotides agree with TRBD1. V dropped 4 bases and J dropped 5; count of bases not matched to a gene: 9. The CDR3 contains 15 residues. Germline CDR1 LNHNV, CDR2 YYDKDF (reference sequence). The CDR3 is CATSTGQGPMETQYF. The CDR3 bases are TGTGCCACCAGCACCGGACAGGGTCCTATGGAGACCCAGTACTTC. The full variable domain, its missing parts supplied by reference TRBV15 and TRBJ2-5, is DAMVIQNPRYQVTQFGKPVTLSCSQTLNHNVMYWYQQKSSQAPKLLFHYYDKDFNNEADTPDNFQSRRPNTSFCFLDIRSPGLGDTAMYLCATSTGQGPMETQYFGPGTRLLVL.

The chain couples TRBV7-8 to TRBJ2-4; TRBD2 might be the D (6 bases). The germline V gene encodes CDR1 SGHVS and CDR2 FQNEAQ. The CDR3 is made up of 14 amino acids. Trimming stripped 0 bases from V and 8 bases from J, with 11 bases between. The chain's CDR3 is CASSLAAGSDIQYF. CDR3 bases: TGTGCCAGCAGCTTAGCGGCGGGATCAGACATTCAGTACTTC.

This clonotype was counted a few times. This sequence joins TRBV25-1 and TRBJ2-1; TRBD1 aligns across 7 bases. The CDR3 runs 12 residues. J gave up 7 bases and V 11 bases, and 8 bases lay outside the gene matches. Germline V lookup: CDR1 MGHDK, CDR2 SYGVNS. In DNA, the CDR3 is TGTGCCTCCGTGGGACAGTTTAATGAGCAGTTCTTC. It codes for CASVGQFNEQFF.

This clonotype has a handful of counts. The chain has TRBV6-2 or TRBV6-3 and TRBJ2-3, with D perhaps TRBD1 (6 bases). Trimming shortened V by 7 bases and J by 5 bases, and 13 bases separated the two germline ends. The CDR3 length is 13 residues. CDR1 MNHEY and CDR2 SVGEGT come from the germline V gene. The CDR3 region has the DNA TGTGCCAGCACCTCCCAACAGGGAGATACGCAGTATTTT. It specifies CASTSQQGDTQYF.

The chain links TRBV27 to TRBJ1-2; the D gene is possibly TRBD1 (5 bases). The CDR3 is 16 residues long. Trimming took 4 bases from V and 3 from J, leaving 18 bases between them. The germline V gene encodes CDR1 MNHEY and CDR2 SMNVEV (reference sequence). CDR3 sequence reads: CASSYDSRRRHYGYTF. The CDR3 nucleotides read TGTGCCAGCAGTTACGACAGTAGAAGACGTCACTATGGCTACACCTTC.

The rearrangement links TRBV28 to TRBJ2-7; 9 nucleotides align to TRBD1. Judging by the DNA end, TRBJ2-5 fits better; the J call may be wrong. Germline V gives CDR1 MDHEN, CDR2 SYDVKM. CDR3 length: 16 amino acids. The chain's CDR3 is CASSLIETGGKETQYF. The CDR3 DNA is TGTGCCAGCAGTTTAATTGAGACAGGGGGTAAAGAGACCCAGTACTTC.

The rearrangement uses TRBV20-1 and TRBJ2-1, with D possibly matching TRBD1 (6 bases). This CDR3 comprises 16 residues. V was cut by 2 bases and J by 7 bases, with 21 bases left in between. Germline CDR1 and CDR2: DFQATT and SNEGSKA (reference sequence). The CDR3 region has the DNA TGCAGTGCTAGATCCCCGGGGTGGGGGCCGGAAAATGAGCAGTTCTTC. Translating it yields CSARSPGWGPENEQFF.

The chain links TRBV29-1 to TRBJ2-3; TRBD2 matches at 12 bases. Germline trimming cut 8 bases from V and 6 bases from J; bases unmatched to any gene: 9. The CDR3 sequence is 14 residues long. CDR1 is SQVTM, CDR2 ANQGSEA, per germline. The chain's CDR3 is CSHQTSGRTDTQYF. As DNA, the CDR3 is TGCAGCCACCAGACTAGCGGGAGAACCGATACGCAGTATTTT.

The V and J genes are TRBV7-9 and TRBJ2-3, with TRBD1 as a possible D gene (5 bases). The CDR3 is 17 amino acids. The germline gives CDR1 SEHNR, CDR2 FQNEAQ (reference sequence). V lost 5 bases to trimming and J lost 7 bases, with 25 bases between them. The CDR3 protein is CASSPTTEGAQENTQYF. The CDR3 nucleotides read TGTGCCAGCAGCCCAACGACAGAAGGGGCCCAAGAGAATACGCAGTATTTT.

V and J are TRBV7-3 and TRBJ2-1; D may be TRBD1 (6 bases). Germline lookup yields CDR1 SGHTA and CDR2 FQGTGA. V dropped 7 bases and J dropped 5 bases, with 15 bases sitting between them. CDR3 length: 14 amino acids. The DNA of the CDR3 is TGTGCCAGCATCACAGGGATGGGGGACAATGAGCAGTTCTTC. This codes for CASITGMGDNEQFF.

The sample holds a few counts of this clonotype. The rearrangement joins TRBV5-6 to TRBJ2-5, with 8 nucleotides matching TRBD1. V shed 4 bases and J 4 bases; nucleotides not matched to a gene: 3. The germline V gene has CDR1 SGHDT and CDR2 YYEEEE. The CDR3 consists of 13 residues. The CDR3 nucleotides read TGTGCCAGCAGCAAGACAGGGGTAGAGACCCAGTACTTC. This encodes CASSKTGVETQYF.

CDR3 residues: CASLTGLAGRETQYF. The CDR3 coding sequence is TGTGCCAGCCTAACGGGACTAGCGGGTAGGGAGACCCAGTACTTC. The V and J genes are TRBV3-1 and TRBJ2-5; 12 nucleotides agree with TRBD2. The junction had 9 bases not matched to a gene; V was cut back by 8 bases and J by 5 bases. The CDR3 runs 15 residues. Germline V gene data show CDR1 as LGHDT and CDR2 as YNNKEL (reference sequence).

This clonotype appeared a few times. The V and J genes are TRBV6-1 and TRBJ1-6; tentative D call: TRBD1 (6 bases). Trimming cost V 3 bases and J 7 bases, with 13 bases left between them. The CDR3 contains 15 residues. From germline, CDR1 is MNHNS and CDR2 SASEGT. CDR3 sequence: CASSEIQGTNSPLHF. The CDR3 DNA reads TGTGCCAGCAGTGAGATACAGGGAACAAATTCACCCCTCCACTTT.